This T cell receptor (beta chain) was observed in a study of shared clonotypes between healthy human individuals. Overall study findings and caveats: Generally, estimated richness proved larger in naive subsets than it did in memory subsets.

Using immunoSEQ multiplex PCR, the repertoire was profiled, and TCRdb retains in-frame clones only, with some absent. The data contain approximately 530,000 clones, around 96% of them seen just once; the ten biggest clones take up about 0.059%. For this clone: The target antigen is unknown.

The material sequenced was naive CD4+ T cells sorted from blood. Subset defined: CD45RA+ positively selected. The sequence was collected from a woman aged 25 to 39 in good health.

The DNA of the CDR3 is TGTGCTAGTGGTTCCTCACTGGGGCAGGGCGACTCTGGGGCCAACGTCCTGACTTTC. Protein sequence: CASGSSLGQGDSGANVLTF. V usage is TRBV12-5 and J usage is TRBJ2-6; D perhaps matches TRBD1 (5 bases). Germline lookup yields CDR1 LGHNT and CDR2 FRNRAP. The CDR3 has 19 residues. V gave up 4 bases and J gave up 0 bases, with 19 bases separating them.